The 22 T cell receptor beta chains presented below share a single source sample, sequenced in a study of shared clonotypes between healthy human individuals. Sequenced by immunoSEQ multiplex PCR; TCRdb stores in-frame clones only, minus some. In the table there are 1,400,000 or so clones, approximately 98.5% of which are singletons. What was sequenced was naive CD4+ T cells sorted from blood. Subset noted: CD45RA+ positively selected. All receptors come from a man aged 25-40 years in good health.

This chain connects TRBV5-1 to TRBJ2-7; 10 bases map to TRBD2. This CDR3 comprises 15 residues. V lost 3 bases, J lost 2 bases, and 5 bases stayed unmatched. Looked up from germline, CDR1 is SGHRS and CDR2 is YFSETQ. CDR3 nucleotides: TGCGCCAGCAGCTATACTAGCGGGATTGCCTACGAGCAGTACTTC. Its protein is CASSYTSGIAYEQYF.

The chain employs TRBV15 and TRBJ2-5; 9 nucleotides agree with TRBD1. The end of the DNA aligns better with TRBJ2-7, so the J call may be wrong. The CDR3 loop spans 17 amino acids. CDR1 LNHNV and CDR2 YYDKDF come from the germline V gene (reference sequence). CDR3: CATSRDIGTGRENEQYF. In DNA form, the CDR3 reads TGTGCCACCAGCAGAGACATTGGGACAGGGAGGGAAAACGAGCAGTACTTC.

The chain carries TRBV11-2 and TRBJ1-2; 8 nucleotides line up with TRBD1. The V gene's germline CDR1 is SGHAT and CDR2 FQNNGV. V trimming: 5 bases; J trimming: 4 bases; junction bases outside the gene matches: 9. CDR3 length: 15 residues. CDR3 bases: TGTGCCAGCAGCCTGAGACCGGGACAGGCCTATGGCTACACCTTC. Encoded protein: CASSLRPGQAYGYTF.

V and J are TRBV9 and TRBJ2-2, with no clear D. Trimming removed 0 bases from V and 3 bases from J, with 6 bases in between. Germline V CDR1 and CDR2: SGDLS, YYNGEE. The CDR3 loop spans 14 amino acids. CDR3 in amino acids: CASSVEVHTGELFF. The CDR3 DNA is TGTGCCAGCAGCGTAGAAGTACACACCGGGGAGCTGTTTTTT.

In DNA, the CDR3 is TGTGCCAGCAGCCATGCTCAAGGGGCGCAGTATTTT. Its translation is CASSHAQGAQYF. The J gene is TRBJ2-3, the V gene TRBV7-3, with D possibly being TRBD1 (5 bases). Germline-derived CDR1 and CDR2 are SGHTA and FQGTGA. The CDR3 is 12 amino acids. V dropped 5 bases and J dropped 10 bases, with 13 bases sitting between them.

The rearrangement uses TRBV6-6 and TRBJ1-1; D gene unclear. Per germline, CDR1 MNHNY and CDR2 SVGAGI (reference sequence). Trimming shortened V by 2 bases and J by 4 bases, and 11 bases separated the two germline ends. This CDR3 has 14 residues. The CDR3 loop is CASSYPHKGTEAFF. The DNA for the CDR3 is TGTGCCAGCAGTTACCCACATAAAGGCACTGAAGCTTTCTTT.

The chain has TRBV6-5 and TRBJ1-1; D is undetermined. Deletions cut 2 bases from V and 7 bases from J, with 11 bases between. Germline V gene lookup returns CDR1 MNHEY and CDR2 SVGAGI. The CDR3 sequence is 13 residues long. CDR3 coding DNA: TGTGCCAGCAGTTACGTTAGGTCAGTTGAAGCTTTCTTT. This translates into CASSYVRSVEAFF.

V usage is TRBV7-9 and J usage is TRBJ2-1; the D call may be TRBD1 or TRBD2 (5 bases each). Germline V gene lookup returns CDR1 SEHNR and CDR2 FQNEAQ (reference sequence). There are 15 residues in the CDR3. Trimming took 1 base from V and 8 from J, leaving 15 bases between them. CDR3 loop: CASSLVRVGVDEQFF. CDR3 bases: TGTGCCAGCAGCTTAGTCAGGGTGGGGGTTGATGAGCAGTTCTTC.

This rearrangement joins TRBV6-5 to TRBJ2-3; no reliable D call. Trimming took 7 bases from V and 4 from J, leaving 15 bases between them. Germline lookup yields CDR1 MNHEY and CDR2 SVGAGI. The CDR3 has 14 residues. CDR3 sequence reads: CASTWRVGADTQYF. For the CDR3, the DNA is TGTGCCAGCACCTGGCGAGTAGGCGCAGATACGCAGTATTTT.

The chain is built from TRBV10-3 and TRBJ1-3; 7 bases fit TRBD1. CDR3 length equals 15 residues. CDR1 is ENHRY, CDR2 SYGVKD, per germline. V was pared by 8 bases and J by 2 bases, with 9 bases of the junction left unmatched. The CDR3 DNA follows: TGTGCCATCGGGACAGTCTACCGTACTGGAAACACCATATATTTT. This codes for CAIGTVYRTGNTIYF.

This clone was counted once. The chain couples TRBV15 to TRBJ2-4; D ambiguous. V lost 7 bases to trimming and J lost 7 bases, with 11 bases between them. Germline V CDR1 and CDR2: LNHNV, YYDKDF (reference sequence). This CDR3 has 12 amino acids. The CDR3: CATTGDRNIQYF. The CDR3 DNA is TGTGCCACCACCGGAGATAGGAACATTCAGTACTTC.

The gene calls are TRBV5-1 and TRBJ2-3; possible D gene TRBD2, 6 bases. Germline assignment: CDR1 SGHRS and CDR2 YFSETQ. Trimming left V 0 bases short and J 2 bases short, with 10 bases between. The CDR3 sequence is 15 residues long. CDR3 sequence reads: CASSLAGELTDTQYF. The CDR3 nucleotides read TGCGCCAGCAGCTTGGCGGGAGAGCTCACAGATACGCAGTATTTT.

The rearrangement joins TRBV11-2 to TRBJ2-7; 11 positions match TRBD2. CDR3 length: 15 residues. J gave up 4 bases and V 1 base, and 3 bases lay outside the gene matches. Germline CDR1 and CDR2: SGHAT and FQNNGV. DNA for the CDR3: TGTGCCAGCAGCTTAGTTAGCGGGAGGGCGTACGAGCAGTACTTC. Protein: CASSLVSGRAYEQYF.

The chain employs TRBV27 and TRBJ1-5, with a weak D call TRBD1 (6 bases). The CDR3 loop spans 12 amino acids. V was pared by 4 bases and J by 7 bases, with 8 bases between. The germline CDR1 and CDR2 sequences are MNHEY and SMNVEV (reference sequence). The CDR3 is CASSSGAQPQHF. CDR3 sequence (DNA): TGTGCCAGCAGTTCGGGGGCCCAGCCCCAGCATTTT.

The rearrangement joins TRBV11-2 to TRBJ1-2, with no clear D. With 2 bases removed from V and 3 bases from J, the gap between germline ends came to 7 bases. The CDR3 consists of 13 residues. Germline loops: CDR1 SGHAT, CDR2 FQNNGV. CDR3 in amino acids: CASSLRGHYGYTF. DNA for the CDR3: TGTGCCAGCAGCTTAAGAGGCCACTATGGCTACACCTTC.

CDR3 sequence (DNA): TGTGCCAGCAGTGAAGTGGTTAGCGCCGGCGAGCAGTACTTC. This translates into CASSEVVSAGEQYF. The rearrangement links TRBV2 to TRBJ2-7, with a tentative D call TRBD2 (5 bases). Germline loops: CDR1 SNHLY, CDR2 FYNNEI. V was clipped by 1 base and J by 6 bases, with 13 bases between them. The CDR3 totals 14 residues.

The CDR3 here is CSVTHPGTGGYGYTF. CDR3 DNA: TGCAGCGTTACCCATCCCGGGACAGGGGGGTATGGCTACACCTTC. The chain employs TRBV29-1 and TRBJ1-2; 11 bases align to TRBD1. CDR1 is SQVTM, CDR2 ANQGSEA, per germline. The CDR3 loop spans 15 amino acids. Trimming removed 5 bases from V and 5 bases from J; junction bases left unmatched: 10.

The V call is TRBV15, the J call TRBJ1-4; D remains unclear. This CDR3 contains 16 residues. CDR1 LNHNV and CDR2 YYDKDF come from the germline V gene (reference sequence). The ends were cut back, 0 bases at V and 8 bases at J, with 16 bases in the middle. The CDR3 sequence: CATSRDPQDNGEKLFF. CDR3 nucleotides: TGTGCCACCAGCAGAGATCCCCAAGACAACGGGGAAAAACTGTTTTTT.

The chain couples TRBV5-5 to TRBJ2-7; D is undetermined. Germline V gives CDR1 SGHKS, CDR2 YYEKEE (reference sequence). The germline V and J ends were trimmed by 3 bases and 7 bases, with 8 bases remaining between them. This CDR3 has 11 residues. The CDR3 coding sequence is TGTGCCAGCAGCTGGGGTGCGGAGCAGTACTTC. This gives the protein CASSWGAEQYF.

The CDR3 spells CASSLAQPRGSGELFF. CDR3 coding DNA: TGCGCCAGCAGCTTGGCCCAACCAAGAGGATCCGGGGAGCTGTTTTTT. The rearrangement links TRBV5-1 to TRBJ2-2; D not resolved. The CDR3 consists of 16 residues. V lost 0 bases and J lost 6, with 15 bases in between. Per the germline V gene, CDR1 is SGHRS and CDR2 is YFSETQ.

This chain joins TRBV27 and TRBJ2-7, with a weak D call TRBD2 (5 bases). V was cut by 5 bases and J by 4 bases, with 18 bases left in between. CDR3 length: 15 amino acids. The germline CDR1 and CDR2 sequences are MNHEY and SMNVEV (reference sequence). Here the CDR3 reads CASSMNPGGWYEQYF. The CDR3 DNA is TGTGCCAGCAGTATGAATCCCGGAGGTTGGTACGAGCAGTACTTC.

The chain joins TRBV12-5 to TRBJ2-7; D gene unclear. V dropped 5 bases and J dropped 2 bases, with 7 bases sitting between them. The CDR3 runs 12 residues. Germline V gene lookup returns CDR1 LGHNT and CDR2 FRNRAP. The CDR3 sequence: CASGIGTYEQYF. In nucleotides, the CDR3 is TGTGCTAGTGGTATAGGGACCTACGAGCAGTACTTC.